This T cell receptor (beta chain) was identified during a study of OX40 agonist ivuxolimab in advanced cancers. For the study at large: Participants averaged 60 years of age (range about 23 to 90) and were around 80% male. Three patients had partial responses: one hepatocellular carcinoma, two cutaneous melanoma.

Sequenced by immunoSEQ multiplex PCR; TCRdb stores in-frame clones only, minus some. The sample lists 45,000 or so clones, around 86% occurring once. Regarding the study as a whole: Partial responders at 0.1-3.0 mg/kg had among the lowest clonal expansion.

Patients were excluded for autoimmune disease history or systemic immunosuppression. Remarks on this clone: Antigen specificity is unknown.

This TCR was sampled from an adult with an advanced solid tumor such as melanoma, head and neck, liver or kidney cancer. The sample in question was CD4+ or CD8+ T cells sorted from blood, obtained in a trial of the OX40 agonist ivuxolimab.

CDR3 nucleotide sequence: TGCGCCAGCAGCCCCCTGGTTTACAATGAGCAGTTCTTC. It codes for CASSPLVYNEQFF. V and J are TRBV4-1 and TRBJ2-1; D call uncertain. Germline V gene sequence: CDR1 MGHRA, CDR2 YSYEKL. CDR3 size: 13 residues. V lost 4 bases and J 4 bases, leaving 8 bases between the germline ends.